This T cell receptor beta chain was identified in a study of blood T cell repertoires in COVID-19 (dated by TCRdb to the early 2020s). A note on the overall study: Collaborator samples came from the United States, Italy and Spain and covered acute and convalescent phases of COVID-19. The material from the prospective study consisted of cDNA or gDNA derived from T cells, B-cell-depleted T cells, or PBMCs. Deeply sampled blood TCRbeta repertoires from subjects exposed to, actively infected with, or recovered from COVID-19 were included in the dataset. The repertoires were made available in a free public database intended to serve as a resource for research on the immune response to SARS-CoV-2. The samples were drawn from two sources: the first 160 participants of the ongoing ImmuneRACE study, and 1,000 to 1,500 subjects contributed by 6 global collaborators. The sample metadata nearly always contained a de-identified subject ID, COVID-19 status, age in years and sex. HLA class I and class II types, where available, came from metadata supplied by the sample provider rather than from assay-based typing. Here is what the overall study found, with its caveats: The quantity of clinical and demographic metadata differed by source and by participant and was supplied without curation.

For this clone: The target of this receptor is not known. No qualities accompany the bases; no much larger clone lies one base away.

Participants in the prospective study were enrolled through a virtual design, were aged 18 to 89 years, and lived in roughly 25 United States geographic areas. To assign participants to cohorts, the prospective study relied on clinical history that participants themselves reported in a screening survey and a study questionnaire. For ImmuneRACE Cohort 3, a participant was defined as recovered based on two consecutive negative NP/OP PCR tests, clearance by a healthcare professional, or resolution of symptoms. Each participant in the prospective study had whole blood, serum and a nasopharyngeal or oropharyngeal swab collected by mobile phlebotomists. Prospective study participants could optionally give additional blood draws and questionnaires over an approximately 2-month period. Before DNA extraction, prospective study blood samples were shipped either frozen or at room temperature. TCRbeta CDR3 regions were amplified from genomic DNA using the immunoSEQ Assay, a bias-controlled multiplex PCR. Under the source paper's analysis protocol: Nucleated cell counts per sample were estimated from amplification of reference gene primers within the assay. To quantify the absolute abundance of each unique TCRbeta CDR3 rearrangement, sequence reads were collapsed and filtered. For each sample, productive Simpson clonality was calculated as the square root of Simpson's diversity index across productive rearrangements. This immuneACCESS table, as held by TCRdb, lists in-frame sequences with V and J called but not all clones. Of the missing ones, under half trace to an unresolved V gene in checked studies; the others have no known cause. V, J and clone size are taken as reported in that table, and D and trimming were inferred from the DNA itself. The sample has about 130,000 clones on record, roughly four fifths of them singletons. 9.2% of the sample is held by the ten biggest clonotypes.

From the cysteine through the phenylalanine, the CDR3 covers 14 amino acids. CDR3 DNA is the only sequence kept; it has 42 bases, read in frame from the first base. The V end loses 2 bases and the J end loses 1 base, and a stretch of 8 bases separates them. Via the germline V gene (reference sequence), CDR1 is LGHDT and CDR2 YNNKEL. The TCR originated in a man between 50 and 59 years old who had recovered from COVID-19. The chain couples TRBV3-1 (or the pseudogene TRBV3-2) to TRBJ1-1, and possibly TRBD1, on 5 matching bases. Sequencing was done on a sample of PBMCs or T cells enriched from blood (not recorded which). The CDR3 is CASSQTGANTEAFF. The bases are TGTGCCAGCAGCCAAACAGGCGCGAACACTGAAGCTTTCTTT.